The present T cell receptor (beta chain) was sequenced within a study of metastatic and nonmetastatic thyroid tumors (dated by TCRdb to the early 2020s). Concerning the study at large: For patients with malignant and with benign thyroid disease, the researchers compared repertoires between peripheral blood samples and tumor or nodule tissue samples.

Before undergoing thyroid surgery, none of the patients had been given any kind of treatment. Patient clinical samples collected from 2012 to 2018 were retrospectively analysed using T-cell receptor beta sequencing. The paper's findings and limits, for the study overall: In both blood and tumor samples, TCR beta diversity was reported to be significantly higher in malignant tumors than in benign nodules.

CDR1 is given as MNHNS and CDR2 as SASEGT, both from the germline V gene. V loses 5 bases of germline sequence and J loses 9 bases, and the interval between the two ends is 23 bases. The CDR3 numbers 16 residues from cysteine through phenylalanine. The only DNA kept is the CDR3, 48 bases in frame from the first base. The method was PCR. Sequenced on an Illumina HiSeq 4000. High-throughput sequencing was used to profile the CDR3 region of the TCR beta-chain in every patient. Per the source publication's procedure: A classifier to discriminate distant-metastatic papillary thyroid cancer patients was built from CDR3 differences across clinicopathological groups. The Shannon index was used to measure repertoire diversity, and the Morisita-Horn index was used to measure how similar tumor and blood repertoires were. The raw public data were reprocessed by TCRdb itself: fastp quality trimming at Q25, MiXCR clonotype calling, in-frame beta chains only. Clone size and V and J calls follow TCRdb, not the original study. This sample has tens of thousands of clones in its table, and roughly an eighth of those were observed once. The ten top clones hold 7% to 9% of the sample.

This clone was recorded a few times. Its antigen specificity is not known. One base away lies a much larger clone, so this may be a sequencing read error. Other DNA sequences in this sample translate to the same CDR3. This chain is built from TRBV6-1 and TRBJ2-1; D gene: possibly TRBD1, on 6 matching bases. Sequencing was carried out using tumor tissue. The sequence was collected from a female donor with papillary thyroid cancer or a benign thyroid nodule (not recorded which). Some clones in this sample may be carry-over from other donors' samples. The sequenced DNA: TGTGCCAGCAGTAGGACAGCGTTGGGGGCCACGGGTGAGCAGTTCTTC. It specifies CASSRTALGATGEQFF.